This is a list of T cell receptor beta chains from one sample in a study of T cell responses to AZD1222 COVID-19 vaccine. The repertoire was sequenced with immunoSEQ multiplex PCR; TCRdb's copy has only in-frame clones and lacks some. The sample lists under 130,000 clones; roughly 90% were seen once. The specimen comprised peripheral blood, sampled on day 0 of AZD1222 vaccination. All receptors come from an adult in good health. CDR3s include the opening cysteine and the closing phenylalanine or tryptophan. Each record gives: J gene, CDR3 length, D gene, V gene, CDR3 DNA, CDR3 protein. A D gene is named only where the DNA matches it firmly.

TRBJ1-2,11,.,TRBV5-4,TGTGCCAGCAGTGACGGGGATGGCTACACCTTC,CASSDGDGYTF
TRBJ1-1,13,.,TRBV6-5,TGTGCCAGCAGTTTAACAGGGACCACTGAAGCTTTCTTT,CASSLTGTTEAFF
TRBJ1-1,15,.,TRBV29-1,TGCAGCGTTGAGCGATGGGGGAAGGCTGGGACTGAAGCTTTCTTT,CSVERWGKAGTEAFF
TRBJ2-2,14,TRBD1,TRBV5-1,TGCGCCAGCAGCACAGGGACAGGGGTCCCCTCGCTGTTTTTT,CASSTGTGVPSLFF
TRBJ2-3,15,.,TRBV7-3,TGTGCCAGCAGCTTAACTAGCGGTCTAGGAGATACGCAGTATTTT,CASSLTSGLGDTQYF
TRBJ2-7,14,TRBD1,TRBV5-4,TGTGCCAGCAGCTTCGGGACAGGGGGCTACGAGCAGTACTTC,CASSFGTGGYEQYF
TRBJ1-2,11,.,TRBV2,TGTGCCAGCAGGGGTACAGGGTCACGTACCTTC,CASRGTGSRTF
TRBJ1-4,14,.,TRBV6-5,TGTGCCAGCACCTCCCAGGGTTCGGGAGCAAAACTGTTTTTT,CASTSQGSGAKLFF
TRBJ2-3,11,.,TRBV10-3,TGTGCCACCAATTCTGCAGATACGCAGTATTTT,CATNSADTQYF
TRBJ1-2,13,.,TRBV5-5,TGTGCCAGCAGCTCGGTGGACAGTTATGGCTACACCTTC,CASSSVDSYGYTF